These T cell receptor beta chains were read from a single sample in a study of cytomegalovirus exposure and HLA in healthy donors. Clones were sequenced by immunoSEQ multiplex PCR, and TCRdb holds only the in-frame ones, with some missing. Counted here are 120,000 to 150,000 clones, over 8% occurring once; the ten biggest clones make up over 1.5%. The specimen sequenced was PBMCs. Receptors originate from a male donor in good health and CMV-seronegative. Both conserved end residues are part of each CDR3. The D gene is left open where the match is weak. Only some rows state a clone size, as once, few, many or a class for expanded clones.

v_gene: TRBV19; d_gene: -; abundance: -; j_gene: TRBJ2-1; CDR3aa: CASSIGSRGEQFF; CDR3nt: TGTGCCAGTAGTATAGGGTCCCGGGGTGAGCAGTTCTTC
v_gene: TRBV11-1; d_gene: TRBD1; abundance: -; j_gene: TRBJ1-4; CDR3aa: CASSSGTGVEKLFF; CDR3nt: TGTGCCAGCAGCTCCGGGACAGGGGTCGAAAAACTGTTTTTT
v_gene: TRBV18; d_gene: TRBD1; abundance: -; j_gene: TRBJ1-5; CDR3aa: CASSPLQGSNQPQHF; CDR3nt: TGTGCCAGCTCACCACTACAGGGGTCCAATCAGCCCCAGCATTTT
v_gene: TRBV28; d_gene: TRBD2; abundance: few; j_gene: TRBJ2-1; CDR3aa: CASSLGSGSVYNEQFF; CDR3nt: TGTGCCAGCAGTTTAGGTAGCGGGAGTGTATATAATGAGCAGTTCTTC
v_gene: TRBV6-1; d_gene: -; abundance: once; j_gene: TRBJ2-5; CDR3aa: CASSAAGFTGETQYF; CDR3nt: TGTGCCAGCAGTGCGGCCGGCTTTACCGGGGAGACCCAGTACTTC
v_gene: TRBV9; d_gene: -; abundance: few; j_gene: TRBJ2-3; CDR3aa: CASSVGPDSLTDTQYF; CDR3nt: TGTGCCAGCAGCGTTGGTCCGGACAGCCTGACAGATACGCAGTATTTT
v_gene: TRBV11-2; d_gene: -; abundance: -; j_gene: TRBJ2-1; CDR3aa: CASSLGSLSYNEQFF; CDR3nt: TGTGCCAGCAGTTTGGGCAGTCTCTCCTACAATGAGCAGTTCTTC
v_gene: TRBV4-1; d_gene: TRBD1; abundance: -; j_gene: TRBJ1-4; CDR3aa: CASSQGQGRLGNEKLFF; CDR3nt: TGCGCCAGCAGCCAAGGACAGGGTCGGCTGGGAAATGAAAAACTGTTTTTT
v_gene: TRBV7-6; d_gene: -; abundance: few; j_gene: TRBJ2-6; CDR3aa: CASSLSSSGANVLTF; CDR3nt: TGTGCCAGCAGCTTATCGAGCTCTGGGGCCAACGTCCTGACTTTC
v_gene: TRBV18; d_gene: TRBD1; abundance: few; j_gene: TRBJ1-2; CDR3aa: CASSPGQGPNYGYTF; CDR3nt: TGTGCCAGCTCACCGGGACAGGGCCCTAACTATGGCTACACCTTC
v_gene: TRBV7-9; d_gene: -; abundance: -; j_gene: TRBJ1-1; CDR3aa: CASSLRGPEAFF; CDR3nt: TGTGCCAGCAGTCTCAGGGGCCCTGAAGCTTTCTTT
v_gene: TRBV6-1; d_gene: TRBD1; abundance: -; j_gene: TRBJ2-4; CDR3aa: CASRDPQGDIQYF; CDR3nt: TGTGCCAGCAGAGACCCTCAGGGGGACATTCAGTACTTC
v_gene: TRBV6-1; d_gene: TRBD1; abundance: few; j_gene: TRBJ2-4; CDR3aa: CASSERQGADRNIQYF; CDR3nt: TGTGCCAGCAGTGAACGACAGGGGGCAGATAGGAACATTCAGTACTTC
v_gene: TRBV27; d_gene: TRBD2; abundance: -; j_gene: TRBJ2-7; CDR3aa: CASSIRGGPSSYEQYF; CDR3nt: TGTGCCAGCAGTATACGCGGGGGGCCGAGCTCCTACGAGCAGTACTTC
v_gene: TRBV4-2; d_gene: -; abundance: few; j_gene: TRBJ2-1; CDR3aa: CASSQSYGNEQFF; CDR3nt: TGTGCCAGCAGCCAAAGTTACGGCAATGAGCAGTTCTTC
v_gene: TRBV7-2; d_gene: TRBD1; abundance: -; j_gene: TRBJ2-7; CDR3aa: CASSFGTGAYEQYF; CDR3nt: TGTGCCAGCAGCTTCGGGACAGGGGCCTACGAGCAGTACTTC
v_gene: TRBV6-5; d_gene: -; abundance: few; j_gene: TRBJ2-1; CDR3aa: CASSKGVAGNEQFF; CDR3nt: TGTGCCAGCAGCAAGGGGGTAGCGGGCAATGAGCAGTTCTTC
v_gene: TRBV28; d_gene: -; abundance: few; j_gene: TRBJ1-1; CDR3aa: CASRATGSVNTEAFF; CDR3nt: TGTGCCAGCAGGGCCACAGGGAGTGTGAACACTGAAGCTTTCTTT
v_gene: TRBV20-1; d_gene: -; abundance: -; j_gene: TRBJ2-7; CDR3aa: CSAGDFYEQYF; CDR3nt: TGCAGTGCTGGGGACTTCTACGAGCAGTACTTC
v_gene: TRBV7-2; d_gene: -; abundance: few; j_gene: TRBJ2-3; CDR3aa: CASSPPLVGSQYF; CDR3nt: TGTGCCAGCAGCCCGCCCCTGGTCGGGTCGCAGTATTTT
v_gene: TRBV2; d_gene: -; abundance: few; j_gene: TRBJ1-6; CDR3aa: CASSELRNSPLHF; CDR3nt: TGTGCCAGCAGTGAACTGAGGAATTCACCCCTCCACTTT
v_gene: TRBV5-1; d_gene: -; abundance: few; j_gene: TRBJ2-7; CDR3aa: CASTRTSGYYEQYF; CDR3nt: TGCGCCAGCACGCGGACCAGCGGCTACTACGAGCAGTACTTC
v_gene: TRBV25-1; d_gene: TRBD1; abundance: few; j_gene: TRBJ2-6; CDR3aa: CASGTGAGPGANVLTF; CDR3nt: TGTGCCAGTGGGACAGGGGCGGGTCCTGGGGCCAACGTCCTGACTTTC
v_gene: TRBV5-1; d_gene: TRBD1; abundance: -; j_gene: TRBJ1-3; CDR3aa: CASSLDREGSGNTIYF; CDR3nt: TGCGCCAGCAGCCTTGACAGGGAAGGGTCTGGAAACACCATATATTTT
v_gene: TRBV30; d_gene: -; abundance: few; j_gene: TRBJ1-1; CDR3aa: CAWSVLGPKAFF; CDR3nt: TGTGCCTGGAGTGTACTAGGGCCCAAAGCTTTCTTT
v_gene: TRBV7-9; d_gene: TRBD1; abundance: -; j_gene: TRBJ2-1; CDR3aa: CASSAGTGVQFF; CDR3nt: TGTGCCAGCAGCGCAGGGACAGGGGTGCAGTTCTTC
v_gene: TRBV5-1; d_gene: -; abundance: -; j_gene: TRBJ1-1; CDR3aa: CASSLAQGLQAFF; CDR3nt: TGCGCCAGCAGCTTGGCCCAGGGGCTACAAGCTTTCTTT
v_gene: TRBV27; d_gene: TRBD1; abundance: few; j_gene: TRBJ1-1; CDR3aa: CASSLGPWTGEIAGAFF; CDR3nt: TGTGCCAGCAGTTTGGGGCCTTGGACAGGAGAGATAGCGGGGGCTTTCTTT
v_gene: TRBV19; d_gene: -; abundance: -; j_gene: TRBJ1-1; CDR3aa: CASNTNMNTEAFF; CDR3nt: TGTGCCAGTAATACGAACATGAACACTGAAGCTTTCTTT
v_gene: TRBV9; d_gene: TRBD1; abundance: -; j_gene: TRBJ1-2; CDR3aa: CASSDPPDRAYGYTF; CDR3nt: TGTGCCAGCAGTGACCCGCCGGACAGGGCCTATGGCTACACCTTC
v_gene: TRBV7-3; d_gene: TRBD1; abundance: once; j_gene: TRBJ2-7; CDR3aa: CASSLGGQSYEQYF; CDR3nt: TGTGCCAGCAGCTTAGGGGGACAGTCCTACGAGCAGTACTTC
v_gene: TRBV30; d_gene: -; abundance: -; j_gene: TRBJ2-2; CDR3aa: CAWSAGVGRTGELFF; CDR3nt: TGTGCCTGGAGTGCCGGGGTTGGGCGGACCGGGGAGCTGTTTTTT
v_gene: TRBV18; d_gene: -; abundance: -; j_gene: TRBJ1-6; CDR3aa: CASSGVGANSPLHF; CDR3nt: TGTGCCAGCTCAGGGGTAGGGGCGAATTCACCCCTCCACTTT
v_gene: TRBV29-1; d_gene: TRBD2; abundance: few; j_gene: TRBJ2-2; CDR3aa: CSVDGLAGGRTGELFF; CDR3nt: TGCAGCGTTGACGGACTAGCGGGAGGGAGGACCGGGGAGCTGTTTTTT
v_gene: TRBV5-4; d_gene: TRBD1; abundance: few; j_gene: TRBJ1-4; CDR3aa: CASSEGTAERNEKLFF; CDR3nt: TGTGCCAGCAGCGAAGGGACAGCTGAACGAAATGAAAAACTGTTTTTT
v_gene: TRBV7-9; d_gene: -; abundance: few; j_gene: TRBJ2-7; CDR3aa: CASSSRGSYEQYF; CDR3nt: TGTGCCAGCAGCTCCAGAGGATCCTACGAGCAGTACTTC
v_gene: TRBV5-6; d_gene: TRBD1; abundance: -; j_gene: TRBJ1-1; CDR3aa: CASSLRTGRNTEAFF; CDR3nt: TGTGCCAGCAGCTTACGGACAGGGAGGAACACTGAAGCTTTCTTT
v_gene: TRBV9; d_gene: TRBD2; abundance: -; j_gene: TRBJ2-7; CDR3aa: CASSAGLAGGRSSYEQYF; CDR3nt: TGTGCCAGCAGCGCCGGACTAGCGGGAGGTCGAAGCTCCTACGAGCAGTACTTC
v_gene: TRBV20-1; d_gene: -; abundance: few; j_gene: TRBJ2-5; CDR3aa: CRTPSTQYF; CDR3nt: TGCAGAACCCCTAGCACCCAGTACTTC
v_gene: TRBV4-2; d_gene: -; abundance: few; j_gene: TRBJ2-2; CDR3aa: CASSQSRGGKVTGELFF; CDR3nt: TGTGCCAGCAGCCAATCCCGAGGCGGGAAAGTAACCGGGGAGCTGTTTTTT
v_gene: TRBV5-1; d_gene: -; abundance: few; j_gene: TRBJ2-7; CDR3aa: CASSFSLSPYYEQYF; CDR3nt: TGCGCCAGCAGCTTTTCCCTGAGCCCCTACTACGAGCAGTACTTC
v_gene: TRBV7-3; d_gene: -; abundance: few; j_gene: TRBJ1-1; CDR3aa: CASSLLGPNTEAFF; CDR3nt: TGTGCCAGCAGCTTATTGGGCCCGAACACTGAAGCTTTCTTT
v_gene: TRBV7-2; d_gene: -; abundance: few; j_gene: TRBJ1-5; CDR3aa: CASSVRGNQPQHF; CDR3nt: TGTGCCAGCAGCGTCAGGGGAAATCAGCCCCAGCATTTT
v_gene: TRBV5-6; d_gene: -; abundance: -; j_gene: TRBJ1-2; CDR3aa: CASSLWVANYGYTF; CDR3nt: TGTGCCAGCAGCTTATGGGTAGCCAACTATGGCTACACCTTC
v_gene: TRBV4-1; d_gene: TRBD2; abundance: few; j_gene: TRBJ2-1; CDR3aa: CASSQAGLAGGPEQFF; CDR3nt: TGCGCCAGCAGCCAAGCCGGACTAGCGGGAGGTCCTGAGCAGTTCTTC
v_gene: TRBV6-5; d_gene: -; abundance: -; j_gene: TRBJ1-2; CDR3aa: CASSPGPYGYTF; CDR3nt: TGTGCCAGCAGCCCAGGTCCGTATGGCTACACCTTC
v_gene: TRBV6-5; d_gene: TRBD2; abundance: -; j_gene: TRBJ2-4; CDR3aa: CASSLSGGAKNIQYF; CDR3nt: TGTGCCAGCAGCCTTAGCGGGGGGGCCAAAAACATTCAGTACTTC
v_gene: TRBV5-1; d_gene: TRBD2; abundance: -; j_gene: TRBJ2-5; CDR3aa: CASSPRTSGRRQETQYF; CDR3nt: TGCGCCAGCAGCCCCCGGACTAGCGGGAGGCGCCAAGAGACCCAGTACTTC